This TCR beta chain comes out of a study of cytomegalovirus exposure and HLA in healthy donors. V shed 2 bases, J shed 3 bases, and the junction held 8 bases outside the gene matches. This CDR3 has 16 amino acids. From germline, CDR1 is MNHEY and CDR2 SMNVEV (reference sequence). This PCR relied on a set of 60 Vbeta primers and 13 Jbeta primers. This table comes from immunoSEQ multiplex PCR, and its TCRdb copy is limited to in-frame clones, with some not included. The data show around 270,000 clones, 75% to 90% seen once. V and J are TRBV27 and TRBJ2-7, with TRBD2 matching 9 bases. This sequence was found in a girl aged 2-10 years in good health and CMV-seronegative. The sequenced material came from PBMCs. CDR3 sequence (DNA): TGTGCCAGCAGTTTACATGGACTAGCGTACAACTACGAGCAGTACTTC. Translating gives CASSLHGLAYNYEQYF.